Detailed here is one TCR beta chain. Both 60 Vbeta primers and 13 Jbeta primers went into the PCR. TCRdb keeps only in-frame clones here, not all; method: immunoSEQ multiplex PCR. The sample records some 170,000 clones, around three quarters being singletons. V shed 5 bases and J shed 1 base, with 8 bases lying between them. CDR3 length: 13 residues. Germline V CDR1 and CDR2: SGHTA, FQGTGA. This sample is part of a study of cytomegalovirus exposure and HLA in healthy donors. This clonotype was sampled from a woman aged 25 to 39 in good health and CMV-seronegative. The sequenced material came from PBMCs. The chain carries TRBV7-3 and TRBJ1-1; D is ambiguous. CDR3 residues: CASSRGANTEAFF. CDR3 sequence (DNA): TGTGCCAGCAGCCGGGGAGCGAACACTGAAGCTTTCTTT.